The 24 T cell receptor beta chains given below trace back to one sample, sequenced in a study of blood T cells in healthy people across ages. Sample-barcoded 5' priming and a J-beta primer mix drove a second PCR of roughly 6 to 12 cycles. TCRdb called the 5' RACE reads again in MiXCR, with one record for every CDR3 protein. The table includes roughly 800,000 distinct CDR3 sequences, 40% to 65% detected once. Input material: blood. The receptors were gathered from an older man in good health.

This chain uses TRBV3-1 with TRBJ1-2; no reliable D call. This CDR3 is 13 amino acids long. The V end lost 2 bases, the J end lost 7 bases, and 11 bases lay between the germline ends. Looked up from germline, CDR1 is LGHDT and CDR2 is YNNKEL (reference sequence). The CDR3 sequence: CASSQSTVAGYTF. The DNA of the CDR3 is TGTGCCAGCAGCCAATCAACTGTAGCTGGCTACACCTTC.

The chain is built from TRBV12-3 or TRBV12-4 and TRBJ2-5; D might be TRBD2 (6 bases). The J call may not be correct, given that the DNA end is closer to TRBJ2-7. The CDR3 covers 12 residues. This CDR3 reads CASSGGIDEQYF. DNA of the CDR3: TGTGCCAGCAGTGGAGGGATCGACGAGCAGTACTTC.

V usage is TRBV7-6 and J usage is TRBJ2-7, with D possibly being TRBD1 or TRBD2 (5 bases each). The CDR3 covers 13 residues. Germline CDR1 SGHVS, CDR2 FNYEAQ. V lost 4 bases, J lost 2 bases, and 9 bases lay in between. CDR3 amino acids: CASSWDGAYEQYF. The CDR3 region has the DNA TGTGCCAGCAGCTGGGACGGTGCCTACGAGCAGTACTTC.

This rearrangement joins TRBV20-1 to TRBJ1-1; TRBD1 agrees at 8 bases. CDR1 is DFQATT, CDR2 SNEGSKA, per germline (reference sequence). The CDR3 spans 15 residues. The junction had 7 bases not matched to a gene; V was cut back by 0 bases and J by 4 bases. CDR3 in DNA: TGCAGTGCTAGAGATCCCGGACAGGGCGGCACTGAAGCTTTCTTT. Its translation: CSARDPGQGGTEAFF.

V usage is TRBV11-2 and J usage is TRBJ2-2, with 12 bases that match TRBD2. The CDR3 length is 16 residues. The germline gives CDR1 SGHAT, CDR2 FQNNGV. Trimming took 5 bases from V and 5 from J; bases not matched to a gene: 6. CDR3 region: CASSHRLAGVTGELFF. The CDR3 coding sequence is TGTGCCAGCAGCCACCGACTAGCGGGAGTGACCGGGGAGCTGTTTTTT. The full variable domain, rest sourced from reference TRBV11-2 and TRBJ2-2, is EAGVAQSPRYKIIEKRQSVAFWCNPISGHATLYWYQQILGQGPKLLIQFQNNGVVDDSQLPKDRFSAERLKGVDSTLKIQPAKLEDSAVYLCASSHRLAGVTGELFFGEGSRLTVL.

The genes are TRBV6-4 and TRBJ2-1; a weak D match, TRBD1 (5 bases). The J call could be wrong; TRBJ2-7 is a better fit for the DNA end. The CDR3 runs to 15 residues. CDR1 is MRHNA and CDR2 is SNTAGT in the germline V gene. Here the CDR3 DNA reads TGTGCCAGCAGCCGTGATGAAGGGGCGCTGGGTGAGCAGTACTTC. Protein: CASSRDEGALGEQYF.

This clonotype was observed many times. The chain has TRBV5-5 and TRBJ2-7; D might be TRBD2 (5 bases). CDR1 is SGHKS, CDR2 YYEKEE, per germline (reference sequence). There are 13 residues in the CDR3. The V end lost 1 base, the J end lost 3 bases, and 8 bases lay between the germline ends. CDR3 nucleotide sequence: TGTGCCAGCAGCTTGCTCCGGGGCTACGAGCAGTACTTC. It specifies CASSLLRGYEQYF.

This clonotype was found a few times. The chain links TRBV12-3 or TRBV12-4 to TRBJ2-1; 9 bases align to TRBD2. This CDR3 region has 13 residues. V gave up 8 bases and J gave up 9 bases; unmatched junction bases: 8. CDR3 in DNA: TGTGCCAGCCTGGTGGCGGGAGGGGGTGAGCAGTTCTTC. It is translated as CASLVAGGGEQFF.

This chain links TRBV29-1 with TRBJ2-5; 10 positions match TRBD1. The end of the DNA fits TRBJ2-7 better, so the J call may be wrong. The germline V gene has CDR1 SQVTM and CDR2 ANQGSEA. The CDR3 consists of 13 residues. CDR3 DNA sequence: TGCAGCGTTGTCGGGACAGGGGTAACCGAGCAGTACTTC. This codes for CSVVGTGVTEQYF.

This clonotype was found many times. DNA of the CDR3: TGTGCCAGCAGTTTTGGACTAGCGGGAGAGCAGTACTTC. It yields the protein CASSFGLAGEQYF. The rearrangement links TRBV12-3 or TRBV12-4 to TRBJ2-7; the match to TRBD2 covers 12 bases. The CDR3 is 13 residues long. Unmatched junction bases numbered 1, after V lost 3 bases and J lost 7 bases.

This clonotype was recorded a few times. The chain combines TRBV6-5 with TRBJ2-1, with 8 bases fitting TRBD1. Trimming took 6 bases from V and 7 from J; bases not matched to a gene: 11. The CDR3 covers 15 residues. Germline V gene sequence: CDR1 MNHEY, CDR2 SVGAGI. This CDR3 reads CASRPAGTGSNEQFF. The CDR3 DNA reads as TGTGCCAGCAGGCCCGCCGGGACAGGTAGTAATGAGCAGTTCTTC.

This clonotype was counted a few times. The rearrangement uses TRBV10-3 and TRBJ2-5, with 9 nucleotides matching TRBD1. With the DNA end fitting TRBJ2-7 better, the J assignment may be wrong. The CDR3 spans 15 residues. The V gene's germline CDR1 is ENHRY and CDR2 SYGVKD. The CDR3 region is CATLRTGQGSNEQYF. CDR3 nucleotide sequence: TGTGCCACCCTAAGAACGGGACAGGGAAGCAACGAGCAGTACTTC.

The V call is TRBV7-2, the J call TRBJ2-1, with 10 bases lining up with TRBD2. CDR3 length: 16 residues. Per the germline V gene, CDR1 is SGHTA and CDR2 is FQGNSA. The J segment lost 2 bases and the V segment lost 5 bases, leaving 6 bases of the junction unmatched. The CDR3 DNA sequence: TGTGCCAGCAGCCGGGGACTAGCGCCACCCTACAATGAGCAGTTCTTC. This translates into CASSRGLAPPYNEQFF.

This clonotype turned up a few times. J is TRBJ2-3 and V is TRBV12-3 or TRBV12-4; TRBD2 agrees at 13 bases. With 1 base clipped from V and 14 bases from J, the junction kept 9 bases outside the gene matches. The CDR3 sequence is 15 residues long. The CDR3 here is CASSLGTSGSRYAYF. CDR3 nucleotide sequence: TGTGCCAGCAGTTTAGGGACTAGCGGGAGCAGATACGCGTATTTT.

J is TRBJ2-7 and V is TRBV28, with D unclear. The V end was cut by 3 bases, the J end by 0 bases, with 12 bases between. Per germline, CDR1 MDHEN and CDR2 SYDVKM. The CDR3 runs to 15 residues. The CDR3 loop reads CASSFYSVSSYEQYF. The CDR3 DNA follows: TGTGCCAGCAGTTTTTATTCCGTAAGCTCCTACGAGCAGTACTTC.

The chain combines TRBV20-1 with TRBJ2-7, with TRBD2 identical over 7 bases. CDR3 length: 16 residues. V shed 0 bases and J 7 bases; nucleotides not matched to a gene: 15. In germline, CDR1 is DFQATT, CDR2 SNEGSKA (reference sequence). Written as DNA, the CDR3 is TGCAGTGCTAGAGATCAAGGGACTATTGTCGCGAGGGAGCAGTACTTC. Amino acids: CSARDQGTIVAREQYF.

This clonotype came up a few times. The chain uses TRBV24-1 and TRBJ2-7, with a tentative D call TRBD1 (5 bases). The CDR3 totals 13 residues. Trimming took off 2 bases at V and 2 bases at J, with 6 bases between the two ends. The germline V gene encodes CDR1 KGHDR and CDR2 SFDVKD. The CDR3 nucleotides read TGTGCCACCAGTGATTCAGGGACCTACGAGCAGTACTTC. Translated: CATSDSGTYEQYF.

The rearrangement links TRBV7-2 to TRBJ2-1; 10 bases fit TRBD2. The CDR3 runs to 17 residues. CDR1 SGHTA and CDR2 FQGNSA come from the germline V gene. V lost 2 bases and J lost 9; bases outside the gene matches: 13. For the CDR3, the DNA is TGTGCCAGCAGCTTAAGGGGTCGGCTAGCGGGAGCCGGTGAGCAGTTCTTC. This encodes CASSLRGRLAGAGEQFF.

The chain carries TRBV12-3 or TRBV12-4 and TRBJ2-5, with D possibly TRBD2 on 6 matching bases. CDR3 length: 15 amino acids. V was pared by 7 bases and J by 5 bases, with 20 bases between. The CDR3 nucleotides are TGTGCCAGCACCCAAACCGGGCGGGGTTCGGAGACCCAGTACTTC. Protein: CASTQTGRGSETQYF.

DNA for the CDR3: TGTGCCAGCAGTCCGCGAGCGGGAGGATATGAGCAGTTCTTC. Protein product: CASSPRAGGYEQFF. V gene TRBV28 combines with J gene TRBJ2-1; TRBD2 aligns across 9 bases. V shed 5 bases, J shed 8 bases, and the junction held 7 bases outside the gene matches. Germline-derived CDR1 and CDR2 are MDHEN and SYDVKM. This CDR3 is 14 amino acids long.

The V call is TRBV4-1, the J call TRBJ2-5; perhaps TRBD1 as D (6 bases). The germline V and J ends were trimmed by 3 bases and 2 bases, with 13 bases remaining between them. The CDR3 is 15 residues long. Germline CDR1 MGHRA, CDR2 YSYEKL. As DNA, the CDR3 is TGCGCCAGCAGCCACTGGACAGCTCAACAAGAGACCCAGTACTTC. Residues: CASSHWTAQQETQYF.

The V gene is TRBV20-1, the J gene TRBJ2-5; D is unclear. The better agreement between TRBJ2-7 and the DNA end casts doubt on the J call. The CDR3 runs 11 residues. Germline V gene lookup returns CDR1 DFQATT and CDR2 SNEGSKA (reference sequence). The CDR3 spells CSASGPNEQYF. CDR3 bases: TGCAGTGCGTCGGGCCCCAACGAGCAGTACTTC.

The chain joins TRBV20-1 to TRBJ2-7, with 8 bases aligning to TRBD2. V dropped 6 bases and J dropped 6; count of bases not matched to a gene: 7. This CDR3 has 12 residues. Germline values: CDR1 DFQATT, CDR2 SNEGSKA (reference sequence). The chain's CDR3 is CSAGSGKAEQYF. CDR3 sequence (DNA): TGCAGTGCCGGTAGCGGGAAGGCCGAGCAGTACTTC.

The genes are TRBV2 and TRBJ2-1, with 9 bases aligning to TRBD2. The CDR3 spans 16 residues. V lost 4 bases, J lost 1 base, and 5 bases stayed unmatched. The germline V gene has CDR1 SNHLY and CDR2 FYNNEI. CDR3: CASSALAGVSYNEQFF. The CDR3 DNA sequence: TGTGCCAGCAGTGCACTAGCGGGCGTATCCTACAATGAGCAGTTCTTC.